These T cell receptor beta chains were read from a single sample in a study of cytomegalovirus exposure and HLA in healthy donors. The repertoire was sequenced with immunoSEQ multiplex PCR; TCRdb's copy has only in-frame clones and lacks some. This sample has about 99,000 clones; roughly a tenth occur once, and the top ten carry around 5.9%. Specimen: PBMCs. Receptors were obtained from a man in his forties in good health and CMV-seropositive. Both conserved end residues are part of each CDR3. Not all rows give a size; the values are once, few, many and, for expanded clones, a class.

abundance: few
v_gene: TRBV5-1
CDR3aa: CASSSEGGLGTEAFF

abundance: .
v_gene: TRBV4-3
CDR3aa: CASSQEIQADTEAFF

abundance: few
v_gene: TRBV7-9
CDR3aa: CASRDRVDTQYF

abundance: few
v_gene: TRBV5-1
CDR3aa: CASSLDLAGGRDEQFF

abundance: few
v_gene: TRBV5-4
CDR3aa: CASSLGTGVGTEAFF

abundance: once
v_gene: TRBV5-1
CDR3aa: CASSLAVLADNYEQYF

abundance: few
v_gene: TRBV6-1
CDR3aa: CASSVGQGATGYTF

abundance: few
v_gene: TRBV29-1
CDR3aa: CSVVGGTAVSF

abundance: .
v_gene: TRBV4-1
CDR3aa: CASSSGTSGSWYEQYF

abundance: .
v_gene: TRBV4-3
CDR3aa: CASSLSSGGPIGTDTQYF